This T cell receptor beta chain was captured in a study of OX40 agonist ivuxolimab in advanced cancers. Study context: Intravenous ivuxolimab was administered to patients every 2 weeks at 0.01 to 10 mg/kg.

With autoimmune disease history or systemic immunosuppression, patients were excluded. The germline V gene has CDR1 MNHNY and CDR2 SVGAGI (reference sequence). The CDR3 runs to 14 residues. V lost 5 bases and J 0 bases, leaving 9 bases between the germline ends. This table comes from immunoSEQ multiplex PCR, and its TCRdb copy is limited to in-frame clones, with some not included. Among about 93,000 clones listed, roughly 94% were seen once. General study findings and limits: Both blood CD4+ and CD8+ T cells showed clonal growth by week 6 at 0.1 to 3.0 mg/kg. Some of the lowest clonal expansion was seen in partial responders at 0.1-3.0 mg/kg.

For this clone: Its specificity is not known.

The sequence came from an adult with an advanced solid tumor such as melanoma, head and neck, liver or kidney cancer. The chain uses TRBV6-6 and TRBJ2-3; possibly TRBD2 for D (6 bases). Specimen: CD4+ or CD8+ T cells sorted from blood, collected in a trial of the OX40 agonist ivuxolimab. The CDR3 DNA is TGTGCCAGCAGTCGGGACTTTAGCACAGATACGCAGTATTTT. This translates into CASSRDFSTDTQYF.